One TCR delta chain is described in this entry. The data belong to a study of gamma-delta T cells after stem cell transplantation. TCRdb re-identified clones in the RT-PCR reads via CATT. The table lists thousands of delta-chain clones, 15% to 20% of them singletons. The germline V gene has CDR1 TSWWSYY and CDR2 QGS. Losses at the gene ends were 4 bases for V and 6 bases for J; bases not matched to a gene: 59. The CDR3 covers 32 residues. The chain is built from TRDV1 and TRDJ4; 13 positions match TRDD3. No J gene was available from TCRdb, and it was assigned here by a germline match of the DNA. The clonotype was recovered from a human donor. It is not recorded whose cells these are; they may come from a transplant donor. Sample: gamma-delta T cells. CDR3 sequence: CALGAPIVPTYWGIRTQPRDPTYWGIRETLIF. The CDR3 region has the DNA TGTGCTCTTGGGGCCCCCATAGTTCCGACTTACTGGGGGATACGGACACAACCCCGTGATCCGACTTACTGGGGGATACGGGAGACCCTGATCTTT.